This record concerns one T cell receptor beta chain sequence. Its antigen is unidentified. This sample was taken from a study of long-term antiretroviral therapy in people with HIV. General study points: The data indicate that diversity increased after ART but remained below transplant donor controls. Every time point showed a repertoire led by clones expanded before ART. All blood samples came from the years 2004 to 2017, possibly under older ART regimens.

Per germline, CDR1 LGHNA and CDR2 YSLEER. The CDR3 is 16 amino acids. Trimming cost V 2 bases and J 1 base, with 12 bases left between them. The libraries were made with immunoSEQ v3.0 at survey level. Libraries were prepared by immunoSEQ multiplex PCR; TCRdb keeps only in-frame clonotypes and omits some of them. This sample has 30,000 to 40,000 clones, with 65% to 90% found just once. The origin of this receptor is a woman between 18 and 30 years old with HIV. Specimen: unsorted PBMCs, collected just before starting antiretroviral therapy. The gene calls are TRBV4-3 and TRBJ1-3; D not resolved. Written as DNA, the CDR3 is TGCGCCAGCAGCCAATTAGGTCGGGGATCTGGAAACACCATATATTTT. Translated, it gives CASSQLGRGSGNTIYF.